Listed below are T cell receptor beta chains from one sample, sequenced in a study of vaccination effects on CD4 cells after COVID-19. The antigens these receptors bind are not known. Profiling relied on immunoSEQ multiplex PCR, and the TCRdb table lists in-frame clones only, not all of them. The table records 50,000 to 75,000 clones, roughly 81% of them present only once. This sample comprised CD4+ T cells from PBMCs cultured with HCoV-229E spike peptides, obtained before COVID-19 vaccination. These receptors all come from a human donor who received a COVID-19 vaccine. Both conserved end residues are part of each CDR3. The D gene is left open where the match is weak. Size is omitted from some rows. Given values are once, few, many or a class for expanded clones.

J | size | V | D | DNA | CDR3
TRBJ1-2 | NA | TRBV3-1/TRBV3-2 | NA | TGTGCCAGCAGCCTTATAGCAGCCGACTATGGCTACACCTTC | CASSLIAADYGYTF
TRBJ2-3 | NA | TRBV28 | NA | TGTGCCAGCAGTTTGGGTAGCACAGATACGCAGTATTTT | CASSLGSTDTQYF
TRBJ1-2 | NA | TRBV4-1 | TRBD1 | TGCGCCAGCAGCTACCCGACAGGGGCGGGCGGCTACATCTTC | CASSYPTGAGGYIF
TRBJ1-2 | NA | TRBV5-1 | NA | TGCGCCAGCAGCTTTATTGGAGGGAACTATGGCTACACCTTC | CASSFIGGNYGYTF
TRBJ2-5 | few | TRBV24-1 | NA | TGTGCCACCTCAAGGAGTCGGGGGGAGACCCAGTACTTC | CATSRSRGETQYF
TRBJ1-2 | few | TRBV3-1/TRBV3-2 | NA | TGTGCCAGCAGCCAAGCCCTCGGGGGTGGCTACACCTTC | CASSQALGGGYTF
TRBJ1-5 | NA | TRBV2 | TRBD1 | TGTGCCAGCACTGGGACAGGGGTGGGAGGTCAGCCCCAGCATTTT | CASTGTGVGGQPQHF
TRBJ2-2 | NA | TRBV3-1/TRBV3-2 | NA | TGTGCCAGCAGCCAATATAACGCCGGAACCGGGGAGCTGTTTTTT | CASSQYNAGTGELFF
TRBJ2-5 | once | TRBV6-2/TRBV6-3 | NA | TGTGCCAGCAGTAGGACATTTGGAGAGACCCAGTACTTC | CASSRTFGETQYF
TRBJ2-5 | NA | TRBV5-3 | TRBD1 | TGTGCCAGAAGCTGGAACCCCGGGACAGGGAAAGAGACCCAGTACTTC | CARSWNPGTGKETQYF
TRBJ1-2 | NA | TRBV5-6 | TRBD1 | TGTGCCAGCAGCCTAAACAGGGGGCTAGGGGGCTACACCTTC | CASSLNRGLGGYTF
TRBJ2-2 | NA | TRBV19 | TRBD1 | TGTGCCAGTCGGAGACAGGGAAACACCGGGGAGCTGTTTTTT | CASRRQGNTGELFF
TRBJ1-6 | NA | TRBV5-1 | TRBD1 | TGCGCCAGCAGCCTATTGGACAGGGGCGGCAATTCACCCCTCCACTTT | CASSLLDRGGNSPLHF
TRBJ2-2 | NA | TRBV3-1/TRBV3-2 | NA | TGTGCCAGCAGCCCCCTTGGGGGCACCGGGGAGCTGTTTTTT | CASSPLGGTGELFF
TRBJ2-1 | once | TRBV19 | TRBD1 | TGTGCCAGTACCCCGGGACAGGTGGGATACAATGAGCAGTTCTTC | CASTPGQVGYNEQFF